This T cell receptor beta chain is drawn from a study of regulatory T cells in long-lasting Graves disease. Trimming cost V 5 bases and J 0 bases; bases outside gene matches: 9. Germline V gene lookup returns CDR1 MNHEY and CDR2 SMNVEV (reference sequence). CDR3 length: 17 residues. This clonotype was seen repeatedly, ten times or more. Its cognate antigen is unknown. Through Arm-PCR of CDR3 regions and iRepertoire HTBI primers, TCR beta libraries were built. MiXCR, run by TCRdb on the multiplex PCR reads, gives a single entry per CDR3 protein. The sample yields roughly 500,000 distinct CDR3 sequences, 14% seen once. Time point denoted: newly diagnosed GD, antithyroid drugs for less than 3 months. After RNA was extracted from PBMCs, the TCR library was made from it. An approximately 10-milliliter sample of peripheral blood was drawn into EDTA tubes. Study-level points and caveats: For persistent Graves' patients, TCR diversity was lower than for newly diagnosed ones.

This same sample was also taken into another study, of T cells in Graves' hyperthyroidism and ophthalmopathy.

The genes are TRBV27 and TRBJ2-1; 8 bases fit TRBD2. The starting material was peripheral blood mononuclear cells (PBMCs), obtained at new diagnosis, from a patient treated with antithyroid drugs. This TCR came from a woman in her forties or fifties with Graves disease. The CDR3 loop reads CASSLGVAGPSYNEQFF. In DNA, the CDR3 is TGTGCCAGCAGTCTCGGAGTAGCGGGACCCTCCTACAATGAGCAGTTCTTC.